These 7 T cell receptor beta chains were sequenced from one sample in a study of T cells in Graves' hyperthyroidism and ophthalmopathy. Authors of the study amplified TCR beta CDR3 regions from RNA transcripts. TCR CDR3 regions were first amplified by RT-PCR with HTBI primers. MiXCR was run by TCRdb on the multiplex PCR reads, yielding one entry per CDR3 protein. Of 700,000 or so distinct CDR3 sequences listed, roughly 15% were seen once; the top ten hold around 13%. Sequences were obtained from blood. The receptor set was obtained from a woman in her forties or fifties with Graves' ophthalmopathy.

This clonotype was seen repeatedly, ten times or more. The chain combines TRBV13 with TRBJ1-1; D is unclear. The length of the CDR3 is 14 residues. V shed 4 bases and J shed 1 base, with 10 bases lying between them. CDR1 PRHDT and CDR2 FYEKMQ come from the germline V gene (reference sequence). As DNA, the CDR3 is TGTGCCAGCAGCTCCGGACTGAAGAACACTGAAGCTTTCTTT. This sequence encodes CASSSGLKNTEAFF.

This clonotype was found a few times. The V gene is TRBV14, the J gene TRBJ2-1, with 9 bases that match TRBD2. Unmatched junction bases numbered 1, after V lost 3 bases and J lost 7 bases. Germline loops: CDR1 SGHDN, CDR2 FVKESK. The length of the CDR3 is 13 residues. The CDR3 protein is CASSHGLANEQFF. The CDR3 nucleotides read TGTGCCAGCAGCCACGGACTAGCGAATGAGCAGTTCTTC.

This clonotype was seen a single time. A much larger clone sits a single nucleotide away, making a read error possible. The genes are TRBV3-1 and TRBJ1-1; possible D gene TRBD1, 6 bases. The CDR3 length is 13 residues. Germline CDR1 is LGHDT and CDR2 is YNNKEL (reference sequence). The CDR3 DNA follows: TGTGCCAGCAGCAACAGGGTACGGACTGAAGCTTTATTT. This encodes CASSNRVRTEALF. Drawing the rest from reference TRBV3-1 and TRBJ1-1, the complete variable domain is DTAVSQTPKYLVTQMGNDKSIKCEQNLGHDTMYWYKQDSKKFLKIMFSYNNKELIINETVPNRFSPKSPDKAHLNLHINSLELGDSAVYFCASSNRVRTEALFGQGTRLTVV.

This clonotype was seen repeatedly, ten times or more. This rearrangement joins TRBV24-1 to TRBJ2-2, with 7 bases lining up with TRBD2. V dropped 7 bases and J dropped 5; count of bases not matched to a gene: 12. Germline assignment: CDR1 KGHDR and CDR2 SFDVKD. CDR3 size: 16 residues. Here the CDR3 reads CATSRGAGALTGELFF. CDR3 in DNA: TGTGCCACCAGCCGCGGGGCGGGAGCTCTAACCGGGGAGCTGTTTTTT.

This clonotype has a count of ten or more. This chain uses TRBV11-3 with TRBJ2-7; D is unclear. This CDR3 spans 11 amino acids. Germline loops: CDR1 SGHNT, CDR2 YENEEA. V lost 5 bases and J lost 9, with 11 bases in between. In nucleotides, the CDR3 is TGTGCCAGCAGCCGTGAGGTAGTGCAGTACTTC. Translating it yields CASSREVVQYF.

This clonotype has ten or more counts. The rearrangement uses TRBV28 and TRBJ2-7, with 12 positions matching TRBD2. The CDR3 length is 16 residues. CDR1 and CDR2 (germline): MDHEN, SYDVKM. V lost 5 bases and J lost 7; bases outside the gene matches: 12. CDR3 sequence: CASSPLLAGGRDEQYF. The CDR3 region has the DNA TGTGCCAGCAGTCCACTTCTAGCGGGAGGGCGAGATGAGCAGTACTTC.

This clonotype was detected only a few times. The chain combines TRBV12-3 or TRBV12-4 with TRBJ2-2; no clear D gene. The germline V and J ends were trimmed by 6 bases and 4 bases, with 9 bases remaining between them. CDR3 size: 13 residues. DNA of the CDR3: TGTGCCAGCAGCACCCCGGGCACCGGGGAGCTGTTTTTT. As protein: CASSTPGTGELFF.